Listed below are T cell receptor beta chains from one sample, sequenced in a study of OX40 agonist ivuxolimab in advanced cancers. The table came from immunoSEQ multiplex PCR; TCRdb's copy has only in-frame clones and leaves some out. The sample yields tens of thousands of clones, roughly 89% seen once. Sample: CD4+ or CD8+ T cells sorted from blood, taken in a trial of the OX40 agonist ivuxolimab. The source is an adult with an advanced solid tumor such as melanoma, head and neck, liver or kidney cancer. Both conserved end residues are part of each CDR3. A D gene is named only where the DNA matches it firmly. The size field is filled for only some rows; it gives once, few, many or a size class.

NA	TRBV20-1	NA	TRBJ2-7	CSAWRRVEQYF	TGCAGTGCTTGGCGGCGGGTGGAGCAGTACTTC
NA	TRBV4-1	NA	TRBJ2-7	CASSQASRDNEQYF	TGCGCCAGCAGCCAAGCTTCGCGAGACAACGAGCAGTACTTC
NA	TRBV28	NA	TRBJ2-6	CASRGWALTDVSGANVLTF	TGTGCCAGCAGGGGATGGGCCCTGACGGACGTCTCTGGGGCCAACGTCCTGACTTTC
NA	TRBV2	NA	TRBJ1-2	CASSEGGRGSYGYTF	TGTGCCAGCAGTGAAGGTGGCAGGGGTTCGTATGGCTACACCTTC
NA	TRBV5-1	NA	TRBJ2-5	CASSFSPQGETQYF	TGCGCCAGCAGCTTCAGCCCCCAAGGCGAGACCCAGTACTTC
TRBD1	TRBV19	NA	TRBJ2-5	CASSPDRGWEETQYF	TGTGCCAGTAGTCCAGACAGGGGGTGGGAAGAGACCCAGTACTTC
NA	TRBV28	NA	TRBJ2-2	CASLKGGTNTGELFF	TGTGCCAGCTTAAAGGGAGGAACGAACACCGGGGAGCTGTTTTTT
NA	TRBV7-9	few	TRBJ2-1	CASSHLGRSSYNEQFF	TGTGCCAGCAGCCACCTCGGGAGAAGCTCCTACAATGAGCAGTTCTTC
NA	TRBV5-3	once	TRBJ1-1	CARSLDHKAGNTEAFF	TGTGCCAGAAGCTTGGACCACAAGGCCGGTAACACTGAAGCTTTCTTT
TRBD1	TRBV7-2	NA	TRBJ2-5	CASSLGQSRETQYF	TGTGCCAGCAGCTTGGGACAGTCGCGAGAGACCCAGTACTTC
TRBD1	TRBV5-1	NA	TRBJ1-4	CASSLGTTGGANEKLFF	TGCGCCAGCAGCTTAGGAACTACAGGGGGGGCTAATGAAAAACTGTTTTTT
NA	TRBV6-5	once	TRBJ1-2	CASSESREGGYTF	TGTGCCAGCAGTGAGAGCAGGGAAGGTGGCTACACCTTC
NA	TRBV14	NA	TRBJ2-5	CASSPSHSKGYQETQYF	TGTGCCAGCAGCCCCTCCCATTCGAAAGGATACCAAGAGACCCAGTACTTC
NA	TRBV28	NA	TRBJ1-2	CASRHVRGGSAANGYTF	TGTGCCAGCAGACATGTCCGAGGGGGGTCCGCTGCAAATGGCTACACCTTC